These T cell receptor beta chains were read from a single sample in a study of T cell changes during pregnancy in multiple sclerosis. Using immunoSEQ multiplex PCR, the repertoire was profiled, and TCRdb retains in-frame clones only, with some absent. The top ten hold roughly 0.66% of the sample, which has some 38,000 clones, more than 75% seen once. Specimen: CD4+ T cells from peripheral blood mononuclear cells, collected in the second trimester of pregnancy. The origin of the receptors is a female donor in good health, enrolled as a control in a pregnancy study. CDR3s include the opening cysteine and the closing phenylalanine or tryptophan. Each record gives: clone size, J gene, CDR3 length, V gene, D gene, CDR3 DNA, CDR3 protein. The D gene is left open where the match is weak. Part of the rows lack a size; the others show once, few, many or a class for expanded clones.

>NA|TRBJ2-5|13|TRBV7-2|NA
TGTGCCAGCAGCTATGACAGGAAAGAGACCCAGTACTTC
CASSYDRKETQYF
>NA|TRBJ2-5|15|TRBV6-5|TRBD2
TGTGCCAGCAGCCGGACTAGCGGGAGACAAGAGACCCAGTACTTC
CASSRTSGRQETQYF
>NA|TRBJ1-1|14|TRBV19|NA
TGTGCCAGTAGACACAGGGCGTCGGTCACTGAAGCTTTCTTT
CASRHRASVTEAFF
>NA|TRBJ1-6|14|TRBV7-9|NA
TGTGCCAGCAGCACGAACCCTAGCGGTTCACCCCTCCACTTT
CASSTNPSGSPLHF
>once|TRBJ2-3|18|TRBV11-2|TRBD2
TGTGCCAGCAGCAGGGGTCCCGGACTAGCGGGGGGCTTAGATACGCAGTATTTT
CASSRGPGLAGGLDTQYF
>NA|TRBJ2-2|19|TRBV7-9|TRBD2
TGTGCCAGCAGCTTTCCGAATCTAGCGGGCGGAACAGTAGCCGGGGAGCTGTTTTTT
CASSFPNLAGGTVAGELFF
>NA|TRBJ2-3|15|TRBV5-5|TRBD2
TGTGCCAGCAGCTTGACTAGCGGGGGGAGAGATACGCAGTATTTT
CASSLTSGGRDTQYF
>NA|TRBJ2-2|12|TRBV19|NA
TGTGCCAGTAGTCCGCGAACCGGGGAGCTGTTTTTT
CASSPRTGELFF
>NA|TRBJ1-2|15|TRBV7-3|TRBD1
TGTGCCAGCAGCTTAACCCGGGACAGCGTCGCTGGCTACACCTTC
CASSLTRDSVAGYTF
>NA|TRBJ2-6|20|TRBV30|TRBD1
TGTGCCTGGAGTGTTTTATGGGACAGGGTGAGACTCTCTGGGGCCAACGTCCTGACTTTC
CAWSVLWDRVRLSGANVLTF
>NA|TRBJ2-5|17|TRBV4-3|TRBD2
TGCGCCAGCAGCCAAGATCTTCCTAGCGGGGGGAGGGAGACCCAGTACTTC
CASSQDLPSGGRETQYF
>NA|TRBJ1-1|14|TRBV7-9|NA
TGTGCCAGCAGCTTACTCGGGAGTAAGTTGGAAGCTTTCTTT
CASSLLGSKLEAFF
>NA|TRBJ2-5|14|TRBV5-4|TRBD2
TGTGCCAGCAGCTCCCGGGGGGGCCGGGAGACCCAGTACTTC
CASSSRGGRETQYF
>once|TRBJ2-1|16|TRBV6-1|TRBD1
TGTGCCAGCAGTGATAAGGGCTCGACAGGGAGAGATGAGCAGTTCTTC
CASSDKGSTGRDEQFF
>NA|TRBJ2-7|15|TRBV7-2|TRBD2
TGTGCCAGCAGCTTAGGGGGACTAGTCTCCTACGAGCAGTACTTC
CASSLGGLVSYEQYF
>NA|TRBJ2-2|16|TRBV7-9|TRBD1
TGTGCCAGCAGCCAACGGACAGGGGTAATTCCCGGGGAGCTGTTTTTT
CASSQRTGVIPGELFF
>once|TRBJ2-6|16|TRBV18|NA
TGTGCCAGCTCACCGGGCATGGTCTCTGGGGCCAACGTCCTGACTTTC
CASSPGMVSGANVLTF
>NA|TRBJ2-3|16|TRBV21-1|NA
TGTGCCAGCAGCCCCGACAGAGTGGAAAGCACAGATACGCAGTATTTT
CASSPDRVESTDTQYF
>NA|TRBJ1-1|15|TRBV7-2|NA
TGTGCCAGCAGCGCTAGCCTCTTAGGTCTGGGAAGAGCTTTCTTT
CASSASLLGLGRAFF
>NA|TRBJ1-2|16|TRBV4-3|TRBD1
TGCGCCAGCAGCCAAGATCAGTTTTCAGGGGGCAATGGCTACACCTTC
CASSQDQFSGGNGYTF
>NA|TRBJ1-4|14|TRBV4-3|TRBD1
TGCGCCAGCGGGACCGGGACAGGGAATGAAAAACTGTTTTTT
CASGTGTGNEKLFF
>NA|TRBJ1-2|12|TRBV6-5|NA
TGTGCCAGCAGTTACAGGGGCTATGGCTACACCTTC
CASSYRGYGYTF
>once|TRBJ2-5|15|TRBV7-2|NA
TGTGCCAGCAGCTCCTCCGGGGGTTTCCAAGAGACCCAGTACTTC
CASSSSGGFQETQYF
>few|TRBJ1-1|14|TRBV7-2|NA
TGTGCCAGCAGCCCATCAGCGGGAAACACTGAAGCTTTCTTT
CASSPSAGNTEAFF
>once|TRBJ2-7|15|TRBV2|NA
TGTGCCAGCAGAGCCCAGGGGGGATCCTCCTACGAGCAGTACTTC
CASRAQGGSSYEQYF
>once|TRBJ2-1|16|TRBV28|NA
TGTGCCAGCAGCTCCCGGGGGGCGATCTCCTACAATGAGCAGTTCTTC
CASSSRGAISYNEQFF
>NA|TRBJ1-1|16|TRBV11-2|TRBD1
TGTGCCAGCAGGCCCCTTACCGGGACAGGGGGCTCGTGGGCTTTCTTT
CASRPLTGTGGSWAFF
>NA|TRBJ1-1|17|TRBV19|TRBD1
TGTGCCAGTAGTATGCCCCCCGCGGACAGGACTGACACTGAAGCTTTCTTT
CASSMPPADRTDTEAFF
>NA|TRBJ2-4|15|TRBV6-1|TRBD2
TGTGCCAGCAGGGAGCGGGGGGGATCCAAAAACATTCAGTACTTC
CASRERGGSKNIQYF
>NA|TRBJ2-7|13|TRBV6-6|NA
TGTGCCAGCAGTTATAGTATCCCGCTCGAGCAGTACTTC
CASSYSIPLEQYF
>NA|TRBJ1-2|15|TRBV28|NA
TGTGCCAGCAGGGATGGGGGGGAGGGTAACTATGGCTACACCTTC
CASRDGGEGNYGYTF
>once|TRBJ2-1|13|TRBV7-8|TRBD1
TGTGCCAGCAGCCTCCGACAGGGCGATGAGCAGTTCTTC
CASSLRQGDEQFF
>NA|TRBJ2-1|14|TRBV30|NA
TGTGCCTGGAGTAGGGGGACTAAGGGCAATGAGCAGTTCTTC
CAWSRGTKGNEQFF
>NA|TRBJ1-1|15|TRBV5-1|NA
TGCGCCAGCAGCCCGGGGGGTCCTCTGGACACTGAAGCTTTCTTT
CASSPGGPLDTEAFF
>NA|TRBJ2-7|14|TRBV30|NA
TGTGCCTGGAGAGCCTACAGGGAGAACTACGAGCAGTACTTC
CAWRAYRENYEQYF
>NA|TRBJ2-3|10|TRBV20-1|NA
TGCAGTGCTAGCAAAGATACGCAGTATTTT
CSASKDTQYF
>NA|TRBJ2-4|14|TRBV10-2|NA
TGCGCCAGCAAGGACAGTTTAGCCAAAAACATTCAGTACTTC
CASKDSLAKNIQYF
>NA|TRBJ2-1|16|TRBV7-3|TRBD1
TGTGCCAGCAGTCCCTTGACAGGGGCCCGGTACAATGAGCAGTTCTTC
CASSPLTGARYNEQFF
>NA|TRBJ1-5|13|TRBV6-1|NA
TGTGCCAGCAGTGAAGGAGTAAATCAGCCCCAGCATTTT
CASSEGVNQPQHF
>NA|TRBJ2-5|15|TRBV7-2|TRBD2
TGTGCCAGCAGCTTTGGCGGGGGGAGGGGAGAGACCCAGTACTTC
CASSFGGGRGETQYF
>few|TRBJ1-3|14|TRBV27|NA
TGTGCCAGCAGTCCAAGGACAGCCGGAAACACCATATATTTT
CASSPRTAGNTIYF
>NA|TRBJ1-1|15|TRBV28|NA
TGTGCCAGCAGTTTATGGGGAGGGCGTCCGACTGAAGCTTTCTTT
CASSLWGGRPTEAFF
>NA|TRBJ1-2|14|TRBV18|TRBD1
TGTGCCAGCTCACCACGACAGGGGACTTATGGCTACACCTTC
CASSPRQGTYGYTF
>NA|TRBJ1-2|15|TRBV27|TRBD1
TGTGCCAGCAGTTTCTCGACAGGGGCCCTCTATGGCTACACCTTC
CASSFSTGALYGYTF
>NA|TRBJ1-2|14|TRBV29-1|TRBD1
TGCAGCGTTGAAGGCCCGGACAGGGGCTATGGCTACACCTTC
CSVEGPDRGYGYTF
>NA|TRBJ1-6|14|TRBV7-8|NA
TGTGCCAGCAGCTTTACAGGGCTGTACTCACCCCTCCACTTT
CASSFTGLYSPLHF